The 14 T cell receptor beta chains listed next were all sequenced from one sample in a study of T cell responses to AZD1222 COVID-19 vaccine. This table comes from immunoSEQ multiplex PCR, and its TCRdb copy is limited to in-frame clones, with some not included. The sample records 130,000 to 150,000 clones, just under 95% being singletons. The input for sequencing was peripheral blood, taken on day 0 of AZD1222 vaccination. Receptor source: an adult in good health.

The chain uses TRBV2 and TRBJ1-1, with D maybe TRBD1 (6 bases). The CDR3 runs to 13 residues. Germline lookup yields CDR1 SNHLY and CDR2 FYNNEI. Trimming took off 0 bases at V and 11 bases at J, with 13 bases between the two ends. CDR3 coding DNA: TGTGCCAGCAGTGAAGCGATACAGGGCGGGGCTTTCTTT. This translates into CASSEAIQGGAFF.

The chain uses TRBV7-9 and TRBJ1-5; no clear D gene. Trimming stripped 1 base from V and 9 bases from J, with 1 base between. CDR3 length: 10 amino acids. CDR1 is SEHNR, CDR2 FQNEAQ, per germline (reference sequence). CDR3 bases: TGTGCCAGCAGCTTAGTGCCCCAGCATTTT. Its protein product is CASSLVPQHF. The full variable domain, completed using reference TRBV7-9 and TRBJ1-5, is DTGVSQNPRHKITKRGQNVTFRCDPISEHNRLYWYRQTLGQGPEFLTYFQNEAQLEKSRLLSDRFSAERPKGSFSTLEIQRTEQGDSAMYLCASSLVPQHFGDGTRLSIL.

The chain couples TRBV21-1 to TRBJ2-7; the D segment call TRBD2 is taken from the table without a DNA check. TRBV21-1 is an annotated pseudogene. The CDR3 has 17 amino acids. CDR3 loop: CASSSQGLAGLTYEQYF. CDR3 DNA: TGTGCCAGCAGCTCCCAGGGACTAGCGGGGCTAACCTACGAGCAGTACTTC.

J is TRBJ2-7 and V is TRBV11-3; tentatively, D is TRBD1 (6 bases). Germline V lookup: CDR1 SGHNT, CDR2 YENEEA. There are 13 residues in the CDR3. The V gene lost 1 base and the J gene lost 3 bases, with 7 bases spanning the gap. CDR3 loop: CASSLGTVYEQYF. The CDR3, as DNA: TGTGCCAGCAGCTTAGGGACAGTCTACGAGCAGTACTTC.

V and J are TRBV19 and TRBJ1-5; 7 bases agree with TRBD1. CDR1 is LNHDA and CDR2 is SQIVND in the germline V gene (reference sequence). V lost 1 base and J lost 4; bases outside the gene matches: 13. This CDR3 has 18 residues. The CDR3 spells CASSIVWGQSQGNQPQHF. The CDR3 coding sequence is TGTGCCAGTAGTATAGTTTGGGGACAGAGCCAGGGTAATCAGCCCCAGCATTTT.

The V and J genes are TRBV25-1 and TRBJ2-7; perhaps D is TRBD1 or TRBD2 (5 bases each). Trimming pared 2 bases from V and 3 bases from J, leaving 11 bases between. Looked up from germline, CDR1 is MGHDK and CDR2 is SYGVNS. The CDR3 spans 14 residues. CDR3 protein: CASSEEGPFYEQYF. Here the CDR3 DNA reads TGTGCCAGCAGTGAAGAGGGGCCCTTCTACGAGCAGTACTTC.

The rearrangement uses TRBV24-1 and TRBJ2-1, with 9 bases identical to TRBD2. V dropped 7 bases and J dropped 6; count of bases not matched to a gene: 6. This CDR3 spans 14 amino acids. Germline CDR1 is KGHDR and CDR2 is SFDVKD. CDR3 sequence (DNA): TGTGCCACCAGGGCGGGACTAGCAGCCAATGAGCAGTTCTTC. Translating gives CATRAGLAANEQFF.

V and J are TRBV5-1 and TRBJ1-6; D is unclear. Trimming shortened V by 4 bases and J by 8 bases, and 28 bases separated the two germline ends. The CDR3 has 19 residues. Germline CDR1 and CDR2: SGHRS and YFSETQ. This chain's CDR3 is CASSLKLSRGGPDDSPLHF. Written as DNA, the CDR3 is TGCGCCAGCAGCCTCAAACTATCCCGCGGTGGACCAGACGATTCACCCCTCCACTTT.

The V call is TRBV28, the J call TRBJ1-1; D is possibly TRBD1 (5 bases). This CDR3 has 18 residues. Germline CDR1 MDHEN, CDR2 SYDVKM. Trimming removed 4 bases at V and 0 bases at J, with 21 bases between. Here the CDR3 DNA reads TGTGCCAGCAGTTCACTAACTAGGGGCCTGTGGGTGAACACTGAAGCTTTCTTT. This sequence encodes CASSSLTRGLWVNTEAFF.

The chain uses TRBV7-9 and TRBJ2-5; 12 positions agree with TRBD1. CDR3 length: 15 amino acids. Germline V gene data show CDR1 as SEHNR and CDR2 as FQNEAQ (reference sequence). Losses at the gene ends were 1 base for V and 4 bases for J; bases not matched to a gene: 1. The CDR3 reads CASSLGDRGRETQYF. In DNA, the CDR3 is TGTGCCAGCAGCTTAGGGGACAGGGGGCGAGAGACCCAGTACTTC.

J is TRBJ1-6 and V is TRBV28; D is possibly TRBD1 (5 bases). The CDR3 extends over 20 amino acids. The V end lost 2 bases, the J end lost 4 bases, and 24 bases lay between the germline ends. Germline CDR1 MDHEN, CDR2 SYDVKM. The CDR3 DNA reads TGTGCCAGCAGTTTAGGTTATGATGGGGCTCAAACTTTTTATAATTCACCCCTCCACTTT. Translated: CASSLGYDGAQTFYNSPLHF.

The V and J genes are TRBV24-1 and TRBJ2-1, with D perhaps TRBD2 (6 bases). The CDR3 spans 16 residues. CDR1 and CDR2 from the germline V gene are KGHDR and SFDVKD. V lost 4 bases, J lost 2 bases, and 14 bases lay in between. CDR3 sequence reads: CATSDRAGPTYNEQFF. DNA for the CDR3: TGTGCCACCAGTGACCGAGCGGGCCCGACCTACAATGAGCAGTTCTTC.

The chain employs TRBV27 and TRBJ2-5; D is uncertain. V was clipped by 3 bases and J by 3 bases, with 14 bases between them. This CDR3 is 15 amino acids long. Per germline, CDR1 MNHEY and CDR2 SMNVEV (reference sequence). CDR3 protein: CASSLLRTAEETQYF. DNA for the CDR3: TGTGCCAGCAGTTTGCTTAGGACGGCCGAAGAGACCCAGTACTTC.

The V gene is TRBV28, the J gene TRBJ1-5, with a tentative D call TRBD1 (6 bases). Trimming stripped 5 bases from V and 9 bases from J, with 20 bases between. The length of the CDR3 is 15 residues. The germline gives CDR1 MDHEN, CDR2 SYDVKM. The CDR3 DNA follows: TGTGCCAGCAGTCACACCTGGGGTGGGGGCGGGCCCCAGCATTTT. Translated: CASSHTWGGGGPQHF.